This TCR beta chain stems from a study of post-analysis software for immune sequencing data. Whole-study results and caveats: The five TRBV segments detected at higher frequency in patients than in controls included TRBV5-6, TRBV5-1 and TRBV20-1.

CDR3 size: 16 residues. V lost 5 bases and J lost 0, with 17 bases in between. CDR1 is DFQATT, CDR2 SNEGSKA, per germline (reference sequence). Unique molecular identifiers were carried by the TCR beta cDNA libraries. TCRdb reprocessed the PCR reads via MiXCR and lists one record per CDR3 protein. The data hold roughly 570,000 distinct CDR3 sequences, with 30% to 40% observed a single time. This clonotype was observed a handful of times. Its cognate antigen is unknown. Sequenced: blood. V is TRBV20-1 and J is TRBJ1-5; D is ambiguous. The receptor's source is a girl aged 2 to 17 with multiple sclerosis. The CDR3 loop is CSAHPARHGSNQPQHF. CDR3 DNA: TGCAGTGCTCACCCTGCGCGGCATGGTAGCAATCAGCCCCAGCATTTT.